One sample yielded the 9 T cell receptor beta chains listed below, sequenced in a study of CD8 T cells in ankylosing spondylitis. TCRdb fed the 5' RACE reads into MiXCR, producing one record per CDR3 protein. The sample lists some 200,000 distinct CDR3 sequences; roughly 12% were seen once. The material sequenced was blood, either unsorted or a sorted T cell fraction (not recorded which). These receptors came from a male donor with ankylosing spondylitis or in good health (not recorded which).

The chain couples TRBV30 to TRBJ2-2; a possible D gene is TRBD1 (5 bases). The CDR3 has 13 residues. Germline V gene sequence: CDR1 GTSNPN, CDR2 SVGIG (reference sequence). V gave up 3 bases and J gave up 5 bases, with 10 bases separating them. The CDR3 region has the DNA TGTGCCTGGAGGGGCAGGGTGACCGGGGAGCTGTTTTTT. Translation: CAWRGRVTGELFF.

The V and J genes are TRBV11-1 and TRBJ1-2, with TRBD1 identical over 9 bases. Germline CDR1 and CDR2: SGHAT and FQDESV (reference sequence). With 5 bases clipped from V and 4 bases from J, the junction kept 17 bases outside the gene matches. The CDR3 length is 18 residues. CDR3 sequence: CASSLPAETGGLIYGYTF. As DNA, the CDR3 is TGTGCCAGCAGCCTCCCAGCTGAGACAGGGGGTCTGATCTATGGCTACACCTTC.

The chain combines TRBV9 with TRBJ2-7; 11 bases agree with TRBD2. Germline assignment: CDR1 SGDLS and CDR2 YYNGEE. This CDR3 contains 16 residues. The V gene end was trimmed by 2 bases and the J gene end by 0 bases; junction bases not matched to a gene: 4. CDR3 DNA: TGTGCCAGCAGCGTGGCTAGCGGGAGGAGCTCCTACGAGCAGTACTTC. This codes for CASSVASGRSSYEQYF.

The chain couples TRBV7-9 to TRBJ2-3, with D perhaps matching TRBD1 or TRBD2 (5 bases each). Germline V gene lookup returns CDR1 SEHNR and CDR2 FQNEAQ (reference sequence). The CDR3 is 16 residues long. Trimming took off 4 bases at V and 2 bases at J, with 16 bases between the two ends. CDR3 nucleotide sequence: TGTGCCAGCAGCTCTGTAGCCGGGGCCCACACAGATACGCAGTATTTT. Amino acid sequence: CASSSVAGAHTDTQYF. The variable domain in full, completed from reference TRBV7-9 and TRBJ2-3, reads DTGVSQNPRHKITKRGQNVTFRCDPISEHNRLYWYRQTLGQGPEFLTYFQNEAQLEKSRLLSDRFSAERPKGSFSTLEIQRTEQGDSAMYLCASSSVAGAHTDTQYFGPGTRLTVL.

A few counts support this clonotype. The chain links TRBV27 to TRBJ2-7; unclear D gene. CDR3 length equals 13 residues. V lost 8 bases and J 1 base, leaving 12 bases between the germline ends. CDR1 and CDR2 from the germline V gene are MNHEY and SMNVEV (reference sequence). CDR3 DNA: TGTGCCAGCGGCCGCCTTCGGTCCTACGAGCAGTACTTC. This sequence encodes CASGRLRSYEQYF.

This clonotype has more than one count but fewer than ten. The rearrangement uses TRBV5-1 and TRBJ2-2; 9 positions agree with TRBD1. Germline CDR1 SGHRS, CDR2 YFSETQ. V was pared by 4 bases and J by 5 bases, with 3 bases of the junction left unmatched. CDR3 length equals 14 residues. The CDR3 loop reads CASSAGTGTGELFF. CDR3 DNA sequence: TGCGCCAGCAGCGCCGGGACAGGGACCGGGGAGCTGTTTTTT. Based on the CDR3 plus reference TRBV5-1 and TRBJ2-2, the full variable domain is KAGVTQTPRYLIKTRGQQVTLSCSPISGHRSVSWYQQTPGQGLQFLFEYFSETQRNKGNFPGRFSGRQFSNSRSEMNVSTLELGDSALYLCASSAGTGTGELFFGEGSRLTVL.

V usage is TRBV7-8 and J usage is TRBJ2-3; D not resolved. The germline gives CDR1 SGHVS, CDR2 FQNEAQ. The CDR3 extends over 16 amino acids. V lost 5 bases to trimming and J lost 0 bases, with 15 bases between them. CDR3 sequence (DNA): TGTGCCAGCAGCATCGGTCGTCTTGAGAGCACAGATACGCAGTATTTT. Translation: CASSIGRLESTDTQYF. The full variable domain, in which reference TRBV7-8 and TRBJ2-3 provide the parts outside the CDR3, is GAGVSQSPRYKVAKRGQDVALRCDPISGHVSLFWYQQALGQGPEFLTYFQNEAQLDKSGLPSDRFFAERPEGSVSTLKIQRTQQEDSAVYLCASSIGRLESTDTQYFGPGTRLTVL.

The genes are TRBV14 and TRBJ2-5; 8 positions match TRBD1. Germline V lookup: CDR1 SGHDN, CDR2 FVKESK. This CDR3 is built from 15 residues. V lost 0 bases, J lost 2 bases, and 2 bases stayed unmatched. CDR3 sequence (DNA): TGTGCCAGCAGCCAAGATTACAGGGGGCAAGAGACCCAGTACTTC. Translating it yields CASSQDYRGQETQYF.

This clonotype was counted only a few times. The V and J genes are TRBV12-3 or TRBV12-4 and TRBJ2-4; tentative D call: TRBD1 (6 bases). There are 18 residues in the CDR3. V was trimmed by 5 bases and J by 1 base, leaving 21 bases between them. CDR3 nucleotides: TGTGCCAGCAGTCCTACCAATCCCAGGGGTTGGGCCAAAAACATTCAGTACTTC. Encoded protein: CASSPTNPRGWAKNIQYF.